This entry lists 31 T cell receptor beta chains sequenced from one sample in a study of T cells in Graves' hyperthyroidism and ophthalmopathy. What was amplified from RNA transcripts were TCR beta CDR3 regions. The HTBI primer set was used in a first-round RT-PCR of the TCR CDR3. TCRdb fed the multiplex PCR reads into MiXCR, producing one record per CDR3 protein. The table includes 380,000 or so distinct CDR3 sequences, approximately 13% detected once. What was sequenced was blood. These receptors were collected from a woman aged 25 to 39 with Graves' hyperthyroidism.

This sequence joins TRBV3-1 and TRBJ2-7, with 10 positions matching TRBD1. Germline lookup yields CDR1 LGHDT and CDR2 YNNKEL (reference sequence). V was clipped by 0 bases and J by 8 bases; unmatched bases: 10. This CDR3 contains 16 residues. CDR3 residues: CASSQDPRQGASKQYF. The CDR3 coding sequence is TGTGCCAGCAGCCAAGATCCGAGACAGGGGGCGTCAAAGCAGTACTTC.

J is TRBJ2-3 and V is TRBV29-1; D may correspond to TRBD1 or TRBD2 (6 bases each). Germline CDR1 is SQVTM and CDR2 is ANQGSEA. With 4 bases removed from V and 3 bases from J, the gap between germline ends came to 20 bases. This CDR3 contains 16 residues. The CDR3 region has the DNA TGCAGCGTTGTGGGGGGAGGAAGGGGGGCAACAGATACGCAGTATTTT. Translating it yields CSVVGGGRGATDTQYF.

The chain links TRBV9 to TRBJ2-6; no clear D gene. Germline V CDR1 and CDR2: SGDLS, YYNGEE. The CDR3 consists of 15 residues. V dropped 0 bases and J dropped 0 bases, with 4 bases sitting between them. The CDR3 sequence is CASSVVLSGANVLTF. The CDR3 nucleotides are TGTGCCAGCAGCGTAGTTCTCTCTGGGGCCAACGTCCTGACTTTC.

The chain is built from TRBV10-2 and TRBJ2-6; D is undetermined. CDR1 is WSHSY and CDR2 is SAAADI in the germline V gene. The CDR3 is made up of 16 amino acids. Trimming pared 2 bases from V and 0 bases from J, leaving 8 bases between. The CDR3 DNA follows: TGCGCCAGCAGTGAGCCATTAGTCTCTGGGGCCAACGTCCTGACTTTC. Encoded protein: CASSEPLVSGANVLTF.

This clonotype appeared many times. CDR3 protein: CASSEWTATIGYTF. The CDR3 DNA reads as TGTGCCAGCAGTGAATGGACAGCCACAATTGGCTACACCTTC. The chain couples TRBV25-1 to TRBJ1-2; perhaps TRBD1 as D (6 bases). The V and J ends lost 1 base and 7 bases respectively, with 13 bases between them. CDR3 length equals 14 residues. From germline, CDR1 is MGHDK and CDR2 SYGVNS.

The chain uses TRBV28 and TRBJ1-5; D may be TRBD1 (5 bases). The CDR3 length is 15 residues. From germline, CDR1 is MDHEN and CDR2 SYDVKM. V lost 6 bases and J lost 0, with 12 bases in between. The CDR3 protein is CASRSGFVSNQPQHF. Here the CDR3 DNA reads TGTGCCAGCAGGTCAGGGTTTGTTAGCAATCAGCCCCAGCATTTT.

This clonotype has a single count. The chain is built from TRBV20-1 and TRBJ1-5; no clear D gene. CDR3 length: 15 amino acids. Trimming stripped 1 base from V and 6 bases from J, with 16 bases between. Germline CDR1 is DFQATT and CDR2 is SNEGSKA (reference sequence). CDR3 nucleotide sequence: TGCAGTGCTAGAGTTGAGGGCAGTGAAGGTCAGCCCCAGCATTTT. Translation gives CSARVEGSEGQPQHF.

V gene TRBV6-1 combines with J gene TRBJ1-5, with no clear D. This CDR3 contains 12 residues. Germline V gene lookup returns CDR1 MNHNS and CDR2 SASEGT. The ends were cut back, 7 bases at V and 9 bases at J, with 13 bases in the middle. CDR3 amino acids: CASTGLNVPQHF. CDR3 DNA: TGTGCCAGCACTGGACTCAATGTGCCCCAGCATTTT.

This clonotype has only a few counts. The chain carries TRBV3-1 and TRBJ1-6; no firm D call. This CDR3 has 16 residues. The germline CDR1 and CDR2 sequences are LGHDT and YNNKEL (reference sequence). With 1 base removed from V and 7 bases from J, the gap between germline ends came to 14 bases. The CDR3 sequence: CASSQGSPYGNSPLHF. CDR3 DNA sequence: TGTGCCAGCAGCCAAGGATCCCCTTACGGGAATTCACCCCTCCACTTT.

This clonotype showed up just a few times. The chain combines TRBV20-1 with TRBJ2-6; D gene unclear. The CDR3 runs to 14 residues. Germline-derived CDR1 and CDR2 are DFQATT and SNEGSKA (reference sequence). The V end lost 2 bases, the J end lost 1 base, and 6 bases lay between the germline ends. The CDR3 here is CSARSTSGANVLTF. CDR3 coding DNA: TGCAGTGCTAGATCGACATCTGGGGCCAACGTCCTGACTTTC.

This clonotype was counted ten times or more. CDR3 sequence: CSVDPSGSEETQYF. The CDR3 region has the DNA TGCAGCGTTGATCCTAGCGGGAGTGAAGAGACCCAGTACTTC. This chain links TRBV29-1 with TRBJ2-5; 10 bases match TRBD2. The germline CDR1 and CDR2 sequences are SQVTM and ANQGSEA. The CDR3 is made up of 14 amino acids. Germline trimming cut 3 bases from V and 3 bases from J; bases unmatched to any gene: 4.

In its sample, this clonotype was seen many times. The chain recombines TRBV24-1 with TRBJ2-2; unclear D gene. Germline V CDR1 and CDR2: KGHDR, SFDVKD. Trimming cost V 8 bases and J 1 base, with 13 bases left between them. The length of the CDR3 is 15 residues. CDR3 loop: CATKDGSLNTGELFF. The CDR3 nucleotides are TGTGCCACCAAAGACGGATCCTTGAACACCGGGGAGCTGTTTTTT.

Many counts were recorded for this clonotype. The chain carries TRBV2 and TRBJ2-1, with 7 bases matching TRBD1. Germline CDR1 and CDR2: SNHLY and FYNNEI. The J segment lost 8 bases and the V segment lost 7 bases, leaving 8 bases of the junction unmatched. This CDR3 region has 13 residues. CDR3 DNA: TGTGCCAGCACCCAGGACAGGCTCCATGAGCAGTTCTTC. It translates to CASTQDRLHEQFF.

This clonotype occurred a few times. The V gene is TRBV24-1, the J gene TRBJ2-5; D uncertain. The CDR3 runs 17 residues. The V and J ends lost 1 base and 1 base respectively, with 15 bases between them. Germline V gene data show CDR1 as KGHDR and CDR2 as SFDVKD. CDR3 loop: CATSDFWVGVTQETQYF. The CDR3, as DNA: TGTGCCACCAGTGATTTCTGGGTCGGTGTTACCCAAGAGACCCAGTACTTC.

As regards this clonotype: This may be a read error: a much more frequent sequence differs by one nucleotide. The chain employs TRBV12-3 or TRBV12-4 and TRBJ1-4; no clear D. This CDR3 spans 13 amino acids. CDR3 sequence reads: CASGLSALGKLFF. CDR3 coding DNA: TGTGCCAGCGGTTTATCCGCCTTGGGAAAACTGTTTTTT.

This clonotype was seen at least ten times. The chain has TRBV12-3 or TRBV12-4 and TRBJ2-1; 8 bases align to TRBD2. J lost 2 bases, V lost 0 bases, and 6 bases had no gene match. CDR3 length equals 17 residues. As DNA, the CDR3 is TGTGCCAGCAGTTTAGCGTTAGGCGGGAGGACCTACAATGAGCAGTTCTTC. Its protein product is CASSLALGGRTYNEQFF.

This clonotype was counted ten times or more. The genes are TRBV24-1 and TRBJ2-5; tentative D call: TRBD1 (6 bases). Per germline, CDR1 KGHDR and CDR2 SFDVKD. CDR3 length: 13 residues. The V and J ends lost 3 bases and 5 bases respectively, with 9 bases between them. The CDR3 DNA follows: TGTGCCACCAGTGATGGGACAAAGGAGACCCAGTACTTC. Its translation: CATSDGTKETQYF.

The table lists this clonotype with many counts. The chain recombines TRBV7-2 with TRBJ2-3; 7 positions agree with TRBD2. The germline V gene has CDR1 SGHTA and CDR2 FQGNSA. V was clipped by 4 bases and J by 5 bases; unmatched bases: 6. The CDR3 loop spans 14 amino acids. The CDR3 nucleotides read TGTGCCAGCAGCTGGGAGGGAGTGAGAGATACGCAGTATTTT. Translation: CASSWEGVRDTQYF.

This clonotype has just a few counts. V and J are TRBV24-1 and TRBJ2-2, with D perhaps matching TRBD1 (6 bases). The CDR3 runs 16 residues. The germline V gene encodes CDR1 KGHDR and CDR2 SFDVKD. Trimming cost V 5 bases and J 1 base, with 13 bases left between them. CDR3 in DNA: TGTGCCACCAGTGTAACGGGACAAGGGAACACCGGGGAGCTGTTTTTT. Amino acid sequence: CATSVTGQGNTGELFF.

The CDR3 DNA follows: TGTGCCAGCAGCTTGGTAGCCCGGACTTTCTTT. It encodes CASSLVARTFF. This chain joins TRBV5-5 and TRBJ1-1; D is unclear. This CDR3 spans 11 amino acids. V gave up 0 bases and J gave up 12 bases, with 9 bases separating them. In germline, CDR1 is SGHKS, CDR2 YYEKEE (reference sequence). Complete variable domain (other parts from reference TRBV5-5 and TRBJ1-1): DAGVTQSPTHLIKTRGQQVTLRCSPISGHKSVSWYQQVLGQGPQFIFQYYEKEERGRGNFPDRFSARQFPNYSSELNVNALLLGDSALYLCASSLVARTFFGQGTRLTVV.

This clonotype was recorded only once. This may be a read error: a much more frequent sequence differs by one nucleotide. The rearrangement links TRBV20-1 to TRBJ1-1; no reliable D call. Germline V lookup: CDR1 DFQATT, CDR2 SNEGSKA (reference sequence). The CDR3 is 12 amino acids. The CDR3 is CSAPLQNSEAFF. The CDR3 DNA follows: TGCAGTGCCCCCCTTCAGAACTCTGAAGCTTTCTTT.

This clonotype has at least ten counts. This chain uses TRBV7-8 with TRBJ2-3; 10 nucleotides align to TRBD2. CDR3 length: 18 amino acids. From germline, CDR1 is SGHVS and CDR2 FQNEAQ. The V gene end was trimmed by 2 bases and the J gene end by 2 bases; junction bases not matched to a gene: 10. This chain's CDR3 is CASSLTRASGSFTDTQYF. In DNA, the CDR3 is TGTGCCAGCAGCTTAACCCGAGCTAGCGGGAGTTTCACAGATACGCAGTATTTT.

This chain links TRBV7-9 with TRBJ2-1; D uncertain. The CDR3 runs to 14 residues. Germline V CDR1 and CDR2: SEHNR, FQNEAQ (reference sequence). Between the trimmed V and J ends, which lost 4 bases and 5 bases, there was a span of 12 bases. The CDR3 protein is CASSSYQSDNEQFF. CDR3 coding DNA: TGTGCCAGCAGCTCTTACCAGAGCGACAATGAGCAGTTCTTC.

This clonotype was seen a handful of times. The chain employs TRBV20-1 and TRBJ2-1; 8 nucleotides agree with TRBD1. The J segment lost 5 bases and the V segment lost 0 bases, leaving 9 bases of the junction unmatched. From germline, CDR1 is DFQATT and CDR2 SNEGSKA (reference sequence). CDR3 length: 16 amino acids. The CDR3 DNA follows: TGCAGTGCTAGAGACAAATTCAGGGGGCGGGACAATGAGCAGTTCTTC. This translates into CSARDKFRGRDNEQFF.

Ten or more counts support this clonotype. V and J are TRBV6-1 and TRBJ2-5, with D unclear. V lost 4 bases and J 2 bases, leaving 8 bases between the germline ends. Per germline, CDR1 MNHNS and CDR2 SASEGT. The CDR3 consists of 13 residues. DNA of the CDR3: TGTGCCAGCAGTGTTATACAGCAAGAGACCCAGTACTTC. Translating it yields CASSVIQQETQYF.

This clonotype was seen a few times. The chain is built from TRBV19 and TRBJ1-2; a possible D gene is TRBD1 (6 bases). Germline loops: CDR1 LNHDA, CDR2 SQIVND (reference sequence). The CDR3 covers 14 residues. Trimming removed 3 bases at V and 7 bases at J, with 15 bases between. The CDR3 DNA reads TGTGCCAGTAGTATGACCGGGGGCATTAGTGGCTACACCTTC. This encodes CASSMTGGISGYTF.

This clonotype was detected only a few times. V and J are TRBV7-9 and TRBJ1-4; D is unclear. The CDR3 loop spans 14 amino acids. Germline CDR1 is SEHNR and CDR2 is FQNEAQ (reference sequence). The V end lost 4 bases, the J end lost 8 bases, and 14 bases lay between the germline ends. The CDR3 DNA reads TGTGCCAGCAGCTCCGTTTTGGAAAGGGAAAAACTGTTTTTT. Amino acids: CASSSVLEREKLFF. Variable domain in full (rest from reference TRBV7-9 and TRBJ1-4): DTGVSQNPRHKITKRGQNVTFRCDPISEHNRLYWYRQTLGQGPEFLTYFQNEAQLEKSRLLSDRFSAERPKGSFSTLEIQRTEQGDSAMYLCASSSVLEREKLFFGSGTQLSVL.

This clonotype was found a few times. This chain links TRBV28 with TRBJ1-2, with a tentative D call TRBD1 (6 bases). V lost 3 bases, J lost 8 bases, and 22 bases lay in between. The CDR3 is made up of 16 amino acids. Per the germline V gene, CDR1 is MDHEN and CDR2 is SYDVKM. CDR3 sequence: CASSLDGGQRFYGYTF. The CDR3 DNA is TGTGCCAGCAGTTTGGATGGGGGGCAAAGATTTTACGGCTACACCTTC.

Turning to this clonotype: A read error may be the cause here, since a much bigger clone is one base away. This chain links TRBV28 with TRBJ1-2; the D gene is possibly TRBD1 (6 bases). The V and J ends lost 8 bases and 3 bases respectively, with 19 bases between them. This CDR3 region has 15 residues. CDR1 and CDR2 from the germline V gene are MDHEN and SYDVKM. CDR3 in amino acids: CASGPGTRKYYGYTF. The CDR3 nucleotides are TGTGCCAGCGGTCCGGGGACAAGGAAATACTATGGCTACACCTTC.

Many counts were recorded for this clonotype. J is TRBJ1-1 and V is TRBV28; TRBD1 might be the D (6 bases). Germline CDR1 and CDR2: MDHEN and SYDVKM. The CDR3 extends over 15 amino acids. Trimming removed 5 bases at V and 9 bases at J, with 22 bases between. CDR3 amino acids: CASSPPGGQGRKAFF. As DNA, the CDR3 is TGTGCCAGCAGTCCCCCGGGGGGCCAAGGTCGGAAAGCTTTCTTT.

The rearrangement uses TRBV6-6 and TRBJ2-1; D may be TRBD1 or TRBD2 (5 bases each). The CDR3 sequence is 13 residues long. The germline CDR1 and CDR2 sequences are MNHNY and SVGAGI (reference sequence). Trimming cost V 2 bases and J 12 bases, with 14 bases left between them. The CDR3 DNA sequence: TGTGCCAGCAGTTACGGGGTGGGGGATAGGCAGTTCTTC. This sequence encodes CASSYGVGDRQFF.